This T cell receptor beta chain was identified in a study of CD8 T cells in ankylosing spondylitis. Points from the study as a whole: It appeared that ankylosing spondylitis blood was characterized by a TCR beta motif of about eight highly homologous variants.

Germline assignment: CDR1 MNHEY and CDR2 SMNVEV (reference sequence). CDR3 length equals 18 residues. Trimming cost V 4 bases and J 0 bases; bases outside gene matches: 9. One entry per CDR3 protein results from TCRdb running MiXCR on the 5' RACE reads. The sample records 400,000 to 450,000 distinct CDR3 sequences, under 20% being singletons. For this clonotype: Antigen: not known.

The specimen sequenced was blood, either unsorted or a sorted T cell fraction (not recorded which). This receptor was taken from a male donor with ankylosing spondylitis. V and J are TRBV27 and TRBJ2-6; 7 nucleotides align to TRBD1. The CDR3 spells CASSSPTGTRSGANVLTF. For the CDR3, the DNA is TGTGCCAGCAGTTCGCCGACAGGGACCCGCTCTGGGGCCAACGTCCTGACTTTC.